This T cell receptor beta chain was profiled in a study of blood T cell repertoires in COVID-19. The V and J ends lost 2 bases and 2 bases respectively, with 19 bases between them. The V gene's germline CDR1 is SGHTA and CDR2 FQGNSA. The CDR3 length is 17 residues. Assay: immunoSEQ multiplex PCR; the TCRdb copy retains only in-frame clones and omits some. The data hold 200,000 to 250,000 clones, with roughly 89% observed a single time. This rearrangement joins TRBV7-2 to TRBJ2-7; tentative D call: TRBD1 (5 bases). The sequenced material came from PBMCs or T cells enriched from blood (not recorded which). The TCR sequence derives from a woman aged 25 to 39 with acute COVID-19. The CDR3 here is CASSLTRTGVTTYEQYF. In nucleotides, the CDR3 is TGTGCCAGCAGCTTAACCCGCACAGGTGTGACCACCTACGAGCAGTACTTC.